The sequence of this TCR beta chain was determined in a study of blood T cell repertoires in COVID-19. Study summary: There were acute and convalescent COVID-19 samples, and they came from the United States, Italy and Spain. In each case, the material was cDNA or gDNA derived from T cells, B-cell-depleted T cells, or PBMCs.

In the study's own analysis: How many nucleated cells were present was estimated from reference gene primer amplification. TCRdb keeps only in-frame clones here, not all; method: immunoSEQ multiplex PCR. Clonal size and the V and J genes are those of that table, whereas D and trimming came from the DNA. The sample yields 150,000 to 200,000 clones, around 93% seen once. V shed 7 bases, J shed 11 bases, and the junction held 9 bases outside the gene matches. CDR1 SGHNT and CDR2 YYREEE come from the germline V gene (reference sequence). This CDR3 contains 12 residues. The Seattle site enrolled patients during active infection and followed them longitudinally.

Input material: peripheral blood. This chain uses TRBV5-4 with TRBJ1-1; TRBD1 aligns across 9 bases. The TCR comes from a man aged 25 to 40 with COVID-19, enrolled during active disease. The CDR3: CASLDRGGRAFF. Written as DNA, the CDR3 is TGTGCCAGCCTCGACAGGGGGGGCCGGGCTTTCTTT.